These T cell receptor beta chains were read from a single sample in a study of identical twins. TCRdb processed the 5' RACE reads anew with MiXCR; each CDR3 protein has one entry. This table has 500,000 to 650,000 distinct CDR3 sequences, more than 20% appearing once. The sample also formed part of further work on yellow fever vaccine responses in identical twins.

Sequenced: CD4+ T cells sorted from blood. These TCRs come from a woman aged 18-29 years in good health. The CDR3 runs from the conserved cysteine through the conserved F or W. A D gene is named only where the DNA matches it firmly. The size field is filled for only some rows; it gives once, few, many or a size class.

v_call	clone_size	d_call	j_call	cdr3_nt	cdr3_aa
TRBV7-6	NA	TRBD1	TRBJ1-2	TGTGCCAGCAGCTTGGACAGGGGAGGTGGCTACACCTTC	CASSLDRGGGYTF
TRBV10-1	many	TRBD1	TRBJ2-3	TGCGCCAGCAGAACCGGGACAGGGGGCACAGATACGCAGTATTTT	CASRTGTGGTDTQYF
TRBV11-2	many	TRBD2	TRBJ2-1	TGTGCCAGCAGCTCGGTAGCGGGGGGCGTCAATGAGCAGTTCTTC	CASSSVAGGVNEQFF
TRBV20-1	NA	NA	TRBJ2-3	TGCAGTGCTCCCCGCCCCGGCGGGGTGAGTGATACGCAGTATTTT	CSAPRPGGVSDTQYF
TRBV3-1	few	TRBD2	TRBJ2-2	TGTGCCAGCAGCCAGGCCTATACTAGCGGGTGGAACACCGGGGAGCTGTTTTTT	CASSQAYTSGWNTGELFF
TRBV3-1	NA	NA	TRBJ1-1	TGTGCCAGCAGCCAAGGGGCCGCTGCCCCAACCGGTACTGAAGCTTTCTTT	CASSQGAAAPTGTEAFF
TRBV11-2	few	TRBD2	TRBJ2-1	TGTGCCAGCAGCCCTAGGGTTAAAACTAGCGAAAGATACAATGAGCAGTTCTTC	CASSPRVKTSERYNEQFF
TRBV7-2	NA	NA	TRBJ1-5	TGTGCCAGCAGCTTAGAAGGCAGGGGAGGCCAGCCCCAGCATTTT	CASSLEGRGGQPQHF
TRBV7-9	NA	TRBD2	TRBJ2-5	TGTGCCAGCAGCTTAGCGTCTGTGGCGGGGGTGACCCAGTACTTC	CASSLASVAGVTQYF
TRBV7-8	few	TRBD2	TRBJ2-3	TGTGCCAGCAGCTTTCCAGGGTGGTCGAGCGGGATCACAGATACGCAGTATTTT	CASSFPGWSSGITDTQYF
TRBV7-9	few	TRBD2	TRBJ2-1	TGTGCCAGCAGCCCCGGGGCGGGGGGATACAATGAGCAGTTCTTC	CASSPGAGGYNEQFF
TRBV7-9	few	NA	TRBJ1-4	TGTGCCAGCAGCGCGACAGCATCTAATGAAAAACTGTTTTTT	CASSATASNEKLFF
TRBV10-3	NA	TRBD2	TRBJ2-2	TGTGCCATCAGGAGAACCGGGACTAGCGGGACCGGAAACACCGGGGAGCTGTTTTTT	CAIRRTGTSGTGNTGELFF
TRBV28	NA	TRBD1	TRBJ2-7	TGTGCCAGCAGTGGGACAGGGGTTCGGCCCTACGAGCAGTACTTC	CASSGTGVRPYEQYF
TRBV12-3/TRBV12-4	NA	NA	TRBJ1-2	TGTGCCAGCAGTTTAGAAGGCGGGAGTAACTATGGCTACACCTTC	CASSLEGGSNYGYTF
TRBV12-3/TRBV12-4	many	TRBD1	TRBJ1-5	TGTGCCAGCAGTACCGACAGGGGAGGTCAGCCCCAGCATTTT	CASSTDRGGQPQHF
TRBV5-1	few	NA	TRBJ2-2	TGCGCCAGCAGCTTGGGCGGAGGTCCTAACACCGGGGAGCTGTTTTTT	CASSLGGGPNTGELFF
TRBV5-1	few	NA	TRBJ2-2	TGCGCCAGCAGCTCCCTGCCGGGGGCGAACACCGGGGAGCTGTTTTTT	CASSSLPGANTGELFF
TRBV11-2	NA	TRBD2	TRBJ2-5	TGTGCCAGCAGCTTAGTGGGGGTTAGCGGGGGGGCCTATAGGGAGACCCAGTACTTC	CASSLVGVSGGAYRETQYF
TRBV2	NA	TRBD1	TRBJ1-2	TGTGCCAGGCAACCAGGGACAGAAGGGGTTGCGAACTATGGCTACACCTTC	CARQPGTEGVANYGYTF
TRBV28	NA	TRBD1	TRBJ2-4	TGTGCCAGCAGCCGGGACAGGGAAGGCTGGTACATTCAGTACTTC	CASSRDREGWYIQYF
TRBV24-1	few	TRBD1	TRBJ2-1	TGTGCCACCAGTGATAGGGGGCCGTCTCTGTACAATGAGCAGTTCTTC	CATSDRGPSLYNEQFF
TRBV6-5	NA	TRBD2	TRBJ2-2	TGTGCCAGCAGTTACTCGACTAGCGGTTACACCGGGGAGCTGTTTTTT	CASSYSTSGYTGELFF
TRBV5-1	NA	TRBD1	TRBJ1-6	TGCGCCAGCAGCTTCCGGGACAGGGATGCACCCCTCCACTTT	CASSFRDRDAPLHF
TRBV5-6	few	TRBD1	TRBJ1-4	TGTGCCAGCAGCGGGGACAGTCTACGCGAAAAACTGTTTTTT	CASSGDSLREKLFF
TRBV9	NA	TRBD1	TRBJ1-6	TGTGCCAGCAGCCCCGGACAGGGAAAGGGGTCCTCCTATAATTCACCCCTCCACTTT	CASSPGQGKGSSYNSPLHF
TRBV3-1	few	NA	TRBJ1-1	TGTGCCAGCAGCCGGGCCCGGGGGCGCACTGAAGCTTTCTTT	CASSRARGRTEAFF
TRBV29-1	NA	TRBD1	TRBJ2-1	TGCAGCTGGCAGACAGGGACCGAGCAGTTCTTC	CSWQTGTEQFF
TRBV12-3/TRBV12-4	few	NA	TRBJ2-7	TGTGCCAGCAGGCTCGACTACGAGCAGTACTTC	CASRLDYEQYF
TRBV6-5	NA	TRBD2	TRBJ2-5	TGTGCCAGCAGTTACCGGGCTAGCGGGAGGGTTGGACGCCAGGAGACCCAGTACTTC	CASSYRASGRVGRQETQYF
TRBV11-3	NA	NA	TRBJ2-1	TGTGCCAGCAGAGAGACCTATAAAAGGGCGAACTACAATGAGCAGTTCTTC	CASRETYKRANYNEQFF
TRBV27	NA	NA	TRBJ1-6	TGTGCCAGCAGTTTGCGGGAGACAAATTCACCCCTCCACTTT	CASSLRETNSPLHF
TRBV3-1	NA	NA	TRBJ1-1	TGTGCCAGCAGCCAATCGCAGGGGTCGAACACTGAAGCTTTCTTT	CASSQSQGSNTEAFF
TRBV12-3/TRBV12-4	NA	NA	TRBJ1-3	TGTGCCAGCAGACCAAAGGATGCCATATATTTT	CASRPKDAIYF
TRBV24-1	once	NA	TRBJ2-7	TGTGCCACCAGTGATCTGGACGGGGGAGTGGACGAGCAGTACTTC	CATSDLDGGVDEQYF
TRBV24-1	NA	NA	TRBJ2-3	TGTGCCACCAGTGATTTTAGAGATACGCAGTATTTT	CATSDFRDTQYF
TRBV12-3/TRBV12-4	NA	TRBD1	TRBJ1-6	TGTGCCAGCAGTCCGACAGGGGGCTCTGGCAATTCACCCCTCCACTTT	CASSPTGGSGNSPLHF
TRBV29-1	NA	TRBD1	TRBJ2-5	TGCAGCGCACGACAGGGGTGGGAGACCCAGTACTTC	CSARQGWETQYF
TRBV12-3/TRBV12-4	NA	NA	TRBJ1-1	TGTGCCAGCAGTTTGAACGGGGTCACTGAAGCTTTCTTT	CASSLNGVTEAFF
TRBV5-1	NA	NA	TRBJ2-1	TGCGCCAGCAGCGGAGGCGGGGGCCTCTCCTACAATGAGCAGTTCTTC	CASSGGGGLSYNEQFF
TRBV15	NA	NA	TRBJ1-2	TGTGCCACCAGCAGAGGGCAAAACTATGGCTACACCTTC	CATSRGQNYGYTF
TRBV10-3	NA	TRBD1	TRBJ1-2	TGTGCCATCAGAGACAGGGGGCTTTCCTATGGCTACACCTTC	CAIRDRGLSYGYTF
TRBV12-3/TRBV12-4	few	TRBD2	TRBJ2-5	TGTGCCAGCAGTTTGACTAGCGGGAGGACCCAAGAGACCCAGTACTTC	CASSLTSGRTQETQYF
TRBV6-1	NA	NA	TRBJ2-3	TGTGCCAACCGGCCAGGGCGCCTACACACAGATACGCAGTATTTT	CANRPGRLHTDTQYF
TRBV27	once	NA	TRBJ2-1	TGTGCCAGCAGTTGGGGAGGGGGGGCCGGAAATGAGCAGTTCTTC	CASSWGGGAGNEQFF
TRBV19	few	NA	TRBJ2-2	TGTGCCAGTAGTATTCTCAGGGGCGCTGGTACCGGGGAGCTGTTTTTT	CASSILRGAGTGELFF
TRBV6-2/TRBV6-3	NA	NA	TRBJ2-1	TGTGCCAGCAGTTACCCAACCGGGAGCTACAATGAGCAGTTCTTC	CASSYPTGSYNEQFF
TRBV5-5	many	NA	TRBJ2-3	TGTGCCAGCGGATACACAGATACGCAGTATTTT	CASGYTDTQYF
TRBV6-1	NA	NA	TRBJ2-1	TGTGCCAGCAGTACGGACTCACCGGACTCCTACAATGAGCAGTTCTTC	CASSTDSPDSYNEQFF
TRBV7-9	few	NA	TRBJ2-5	TGTGCCAGCAGCTTAGACGGCAGGGGGGGGCAAGAGACCCAGTACTTC	CASSLDGRGGQETQYF
TRBV10-3	NA	NA	TRBJ2-2	TGTGCCATCAGTGACCTAAAGGAAAACACCGGGGAGCTGTTTTTT	CAISDLKENTGELFF
TRBV5-1	NA	NA	TRBJ2-5	TGCGCCAGCAGCTCCCTGAGACGTAGCCAAGAGACCCAGTACTTC	CASSSLRRSQETQYF
TRBV5-1	few	TRBD2	TRBJ2-2	TGCGCCAGCAGCTTGACCCTTCTAGCGGGAGGGAATTCCGGGGAGCTGTTTTTT	CASSLTLLAGGNSGELFF
TRBV20-1	few	TRBD2	TRBJ2-1	TGCAGTGCTAGCCTCGCTAGCGGGAGGTCCTACAATGAGCAGTTCTTC	CSASLASGRSYNEQFF
TRBV5-1	few	NA	TRBJ1-1	TGCGCCAGCAGCGGCGCGGAGGTAGTAGGCACTGAAGCTTTCTTT	CASSGAEVVGTEAFF